The 17 T cell receptor beta chains given below trace back to one sample, sequenced in a study of cytomegalovirus exposure and HLA in healthy donors. Both 60 Vbeta primers and 13 Jbeta primers went into the PCR. The protocol was immunoSEQ multiplex PCR, while the TCRdb copy is restricted to in-frame clones and leaves out a portion. The repertoire consists of roughly 120,000 clones, with around 73% occurring once and the leading ten covering under 8.5%. Sequenced material: PBMCs. The receptor set was obtained from a man aged 35 to 55 in good health and CMV-seronegative.

The chain couples TRBV6-5 to TRBJ1-4; no firm D call. The CDR3 runs 14 residues. Trimming stripped 6 bases from V and 0 bases from J, with 8 bases between. Per germline, CDR1 MNHEY and CDR2 SVGAGI. Here the CDR3 reads CASRRLTTNEKLFF. The CDR3 region has the DNA TGTGCCAGCAGGAGACTTACAACTAATGAAAAACTGTTTTTT.

The V gene is TRBV21-1, the J gene TRBJ2-7; TRBD2 was called by the table and not checked on the DNA. TRBV21-1 is tagged as a pseudogene. The CDR3 has 15 residues. CDR3 amino acids: CASSKANPRGYEQYF. The CDR3 DNA reads TGTGCCAGCAGCAAAGCAAACCCCCGAGGCTACGAGCAGTACTTC.

V is TRBV4-1 and J is TRBJ2-1; 10 positions agree with TRBD2. CDR1 and CDR2 from the germline V gene are MGHRA and YSYEKL. CDR3 length: 20 residues. With V trimmed by 1 base and J by 0 bases, 12 bases remained unmatched. The chain's CDR3 is CASSQVGLAGARSSYNEQFF. DNA of the CDR3: TGCGCCAGCAGCCAAGTCGGGCTAGCGGGGGCCCGGAGCTCCTACAATGAGCAGTTCTTC.

The genes are TRBV4-1 and TRBJ2-3; 9 bases fit TRBD2. This CDR3 comprises 16 residues. Trimming at V came to 0 bases and at J to 1 base, leaving 2 bases not matched to a gene. Germline-derived CDR1 and CDR2 are MGHRA and YSYEKL. Here the CDR3 DNA reads TGCGCCAGCAGCCAAGATGTAGCGGGGGGCACAGATACGCAGTATTTT. Its protein product is CASSQDVAGGTDTQYF.

The sample holds a few counts of this clone. The CDR3 loop is CASSFSPLRGDTGGELFF. The CDR3 DNA reads as TGTGCCAGCAGTTTTAGCCCCCTACGGGGGGATACTGGCGGGGAGCTGTTTTTT. V gene TRBV27 combines with J gene TRBJ2-2; 7 bases fit TRBD2. The CDR3 runs to 18 residues. V lost 3 bases to trimming and J lost 7 bases; unmatched junction nucleotides: 17. The V gene's germline CDR1 is MNHEY and CDR2 SMNVEV (reference sequence).

The V gene is TRBV1, the J gene TRBJ2-5; TRBD1 is taken as the D call from the table, unchecked against the DNA. TRBV1 is a listed pseudogene. The CDR3 extends over 15 amino acids. The CDR3 DNA follows: TGCACCAGCAGCCGGATGGTCATCAGGCGCGAGACCCAGTACTTC. Residues: CTSSRMVIRRETQYF.

This chain joins TRBV29-1 and TRBJ2-5; 11 bases line up with TRBD2. Losses at the gene ends were 2 bases for V and 7 bases for J; bases not matched to a gene: 6. The germline V gene has CDR1 SQVTM and CDR2 ANQGSEA. This CDR3 region has 14 residues. CDR3 sequence reads: CSVEPSGGQGTQYF. DNA of the CDR3: TGCAGCGTTGAACCTAGCGGGGGGCAGGGGACCCAGTACTTC.

This chain uses TRBV6-5 with TRBJ1-1; tentatively, D is TRBD1 (5 bases). The CDR3 length is 11 residues. Trimming stripped 4 bases from V and 6 bases from J, with 6 bases between. Germline V gene sequence: CDR1 MNHEY, CDR2 SVGAGI. The CDR3, as DNA: TGTGCCAGCAGTTTCAGGGCTGAAGCTTTCTTT. Translated, it gives CASSFRAEAFF.

This clone has just one count. The chain is built from TRBV7-3 and TRBJ1-1; 8 nucleotides match TRBD1. CDR3 length: 14 amino acids. Germline lookup yields CDR1 SGHTA and CDR2 FQGTGA. V shed 5 bases and J 3 bases; nucleotides not matched to a gene: 5. CDR3 DNA: TGTGCCAGCAGCCGTGACAGGGGTGACACTGAAGCTTTCTTT. Amino acid sequence: CASSRDRGDTEAFF.

The chain uses TRBV7-2 and TRBJ1-3; D perhaps matches TRBD1 (6 bases). The germline gives CDR1 SGHTA, CDR2 FQGNSA. V lost 1 base and J lost 6, with 10 bases in between. This CDR3 has 14 amino acids. The CDR3 spells CASSLVSGANTIYF. The DNA for the CDR3 is TGTGCCAGCAGCTTAGTTTCAGGGGCAAACACCATATATTTT. Based on the CDR3 plus reference TRBV7-2 and TRBJ1-3, the full variable domain is GAGVSQSPSNKVTEKGKDVELRCDPISGHTALYWYRQSLGQGLEFLIYFQGNSAPDKSGLPSDRFSAERTGGSVSTLTIQRTQQEDSAVYLCASSLVSGANTIYFGEGSWLTVV.

This chain joins TRBV5-1 and TRBJ2-3, with 11 positions matching TRBD1. J gave up 2 bases and V 0 bases, and 5 bases lay outside the gene matches. The CDR3 runs 17 residues. Germline CDR1 and CDR2: SGHRS and YFSETQ. The CDR3 region is CASSLVGTGGPTDTQYF. The CDR3 nucleotides are TGCGCCAGCAGCTTGGTCGGGACAGGGGGTCCCACAGATACGCAGTATTTT.

The J gene is TRBJ1-5, the V gene TRBV4-1, with 9 nucleotides matching TRBD1. V dropped 4 bases and J dropped 6; count of bases not matched to a gene: 13. Looked up from germline, CDR1 is MGHRA and CDR2 is YSYEKL. The CDR3 extends over 17 amino acids. CDR3 sequence (DNA): TGCGCCAGCAGCCTTGATAGGACAGGGGAGTCTACTCAGCCCCAGCATTTT. Translated, it gives CASSLDRTGESTQPQHF.

The chain is built from TRBV7-9 and TRBJ1-2; 11 bases match TRBD1. In germline, CDR1 is SEHNR, CDR2 FQNEAQ (reference sequence). V was pared by 1 base and J by 5 bases, with 3 bases of the junction left unmatched. The CDR3 length is 15 residues. The CDR3 region is CASSLVDRGLYGYTF. The DNA for the CDR3 is TGTGCCAGCAGCTTAGTGGACAGGGGGCTGTATGGCTACACCTTC.

This clone was counted only a few times. The genes are TRBV5-1 and TRBJ2-1; D is perhaps TRBD1 (6 bases). V was trimmed by 2 bases and J by 14 bases, leaving 11 bases between them. The CDR3 runs 11 residues. Germline-derived CDR1 and CDR2 are SGHRS and YFSETQ. DNA of the CDR3: TGCGCCAGCAGCTTACAGGGCAGGAAGTTCTTC. It is translated as CASSLQGRKFF.

CDR3 nucleotides: TGTGCCAGTAGTCCCCGGGCAGGGGGCGAGGTGGACACTGAAGCTTTCTTT. This sequence encodes CASSPRAGGEVDTEAFF. This chain connects TRBV19 to TRBJ1-1, with 8 bases aligning to TRBD1. Trimming took 5 bases from V and 3 from J; bases not matched to a gene: 14. This CDR3 region has 17 residues. Germline V lookup: CDR1 LNHDA, CDR2 SQIVND (reference sequence).

The chain joins TRBV5-6 to TRBJ1-1; no clear D gene. Trimming left V 0 bases short and J 3 bases short, with 9 bases between. The germline V gene encodes CDR1 SGHDT and CDR2 YYEEEE. The CDR3 sequence is 14 residues long. CDR3 loop: CASSLVWGDTEAFF. The CDR3 bases are TGTGCCAGCAGCTTGGTGTGGGGAGACACTGAAGCTTTCTTT. Looking up the rest from reference TRBV5-6 and TRBJ1-1 gives the full variable domain: DAGVTQSPTHLIKTRGQQVTLRCSPKSGHDTVSWYQQALGQGPQFIFQYYEEEERQRGNFPDRFSGHQFPNYSSELNVNALLLGDSALYLCASSLVWGDTEAFFGQGTRLTVV.

This chain joins TRBV5-8 and TRBJ2-3; D call uncertain. Germline V gene data show CDR1 as SGHTS and CDR2 as YDEGEE. The CDR3 runs 13 residues. V was clipped by 5 bases and J by 3 bases, with 10 bases between them. The CDR3 DNA follows: TGTGCCAGCAGTACGAGCCTTACAGATACGCAGTATTTT. It codes for CASSTSLTDTQYF.